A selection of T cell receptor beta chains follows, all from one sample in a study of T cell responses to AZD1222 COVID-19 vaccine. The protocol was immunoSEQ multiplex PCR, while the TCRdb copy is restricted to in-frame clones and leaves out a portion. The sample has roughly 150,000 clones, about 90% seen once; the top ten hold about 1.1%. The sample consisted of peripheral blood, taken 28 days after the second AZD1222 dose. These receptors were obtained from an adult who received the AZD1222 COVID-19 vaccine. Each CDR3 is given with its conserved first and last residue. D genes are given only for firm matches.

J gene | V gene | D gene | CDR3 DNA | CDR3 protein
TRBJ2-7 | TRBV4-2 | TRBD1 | TGTGCCAGCAGCCAAGTTATGGACAGGGGGCTAGGGGGATACGAGCAGTACTTC | CASSQVMDRGLGGYEQYF
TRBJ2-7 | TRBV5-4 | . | TGTGCCAGCAGCTTGGATAGGGGGACCTACGAGCAGTACTTC | CASSLDRGTYEQYF
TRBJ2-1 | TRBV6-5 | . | TGTGCCAGCAGTTACGCAAGCTCAGGGGAGCAGTTCTTC | CASSYASSGEQFF
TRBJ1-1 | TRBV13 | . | TGTGCCAGCAGCTTAGCCCCGGCGGCTGAAGCTTTCTTT | CASSLAPAAEAFF
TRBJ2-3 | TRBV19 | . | TGTGCCAGTAGAATTAGCACAGATACGCAGTATTTT | CASRISTDTQYF
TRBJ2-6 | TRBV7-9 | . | TGTGCCAGCAGCTTAGTTGGTGGCTCTGGGGCCAACGTCCTGACTTTC | CASSLVGGSGANVLTF
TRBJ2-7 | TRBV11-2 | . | TGTGCCAGCACCAGAGGTGGGGGCTACGAGCAGTACTTC | CASTRGGGYEQYF
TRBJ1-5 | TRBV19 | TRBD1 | TGTGCCAGTAGTAGCGGGACAGGGGGGGGCAATCAGCCCCAGCATTTT | CASSSGTGGGNQPQHF
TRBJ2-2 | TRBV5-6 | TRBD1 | TGTGCCAGCAGCTTGGTGAGGACAGGGGGCACCGGGGAGCTGTTTTTT | CASSLVRTGGTGELFF
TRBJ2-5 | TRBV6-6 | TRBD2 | TGTGCCAGCAGTTACTTGGCGGGGGGGCCTGGGGAGACCCAGTACTTC | CASSYLAGGPGETQYF
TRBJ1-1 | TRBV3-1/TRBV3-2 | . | TGTGCCAGCAGCCAAGAATTTTCCGGGACTGAAGCTTTCTTT | CASSQEFSGTEAFF
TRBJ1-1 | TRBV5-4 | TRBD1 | TGTGCCAGCAGCTCCCAAGGGGGCTGGGGATTGGGAACTGAAGCTTTCTTT | CASSSQGGWGLGTEAFF